This T cell receptor beta chain was sequenced during a study of shared clonotypes between healthy human individuals. The wider study: A couple of women and a few men aged 18 to 49 served as donors. Notes on the study in general: Estimated clonotype richness was generally higher in naive than memory subsets.

CDR3 length: 13 amino acids. Germline V gene lookup returns CDR1 MNHEY and CDR2 SMNVEV (reference sequence). V lost 5 bases to trimming and J lost 8 bases; unmatched junction nucleotides: 7. Points on this clone: The antigen remains undetermined.

The data were produced by immunoSEQ multiplex PCR, yet TCRdb's version contains in-frame clones alone and is incomplete. The table has about 2 million clones, over 85% seen once. Donation came from healthy HIV-negative adults that had no recent acute infections or vaccinations. The sample was naive CD4+ T cells sorted from blood. The sample's subset: CD45RA+ positively selected. The chain joins TRBV27 to TRBJ1-2; 8 nucleotides line up with TRBD1. This clonotype originated in a man aged 18 to 29 in good health. CDR3 DNA: TGTGCCAGCAGTCCCGGACAGGGTGGAGGCTACACCTTC. This sequence encodes CASSPGQGGGYTF.